This TCR beta chain was identified during a study of blood T cell repertoires in COVID-19. Across the whole study: The cDNA or gDNA used as material had been derived from T cells, B-cell-depleted T cells, or PBMCs.

Assay used: immunoSEQ multiplex PCR; TCRdb lists only in-frame clones, some missing. The sample includes approximately 40,000 clones, about 90% of them seen just once. This CDR3 is 17 amino acids long. Germline V gene lookup returns CDR1 SGHTS and CDR2 YDEGEE. V was cut by 0 bases and J by 9 bases, with 22 bases left in between. This chain links TRBV5-8 with TRBJ2-1; D perhaps matches TRBD2 (6 bases). This sequence originates from a woman older than 75 in a cohort sampled during active or convalescent COVID-19. Specimen: peripheral blood. The CDR3 DNA is TGTGCCAGCAGCTTGGTTTTAGGTGGAGGGCAAAGAGGTGAGCAGTTCTTC. Translating gives CASSLVLGGGQRGEQFF.